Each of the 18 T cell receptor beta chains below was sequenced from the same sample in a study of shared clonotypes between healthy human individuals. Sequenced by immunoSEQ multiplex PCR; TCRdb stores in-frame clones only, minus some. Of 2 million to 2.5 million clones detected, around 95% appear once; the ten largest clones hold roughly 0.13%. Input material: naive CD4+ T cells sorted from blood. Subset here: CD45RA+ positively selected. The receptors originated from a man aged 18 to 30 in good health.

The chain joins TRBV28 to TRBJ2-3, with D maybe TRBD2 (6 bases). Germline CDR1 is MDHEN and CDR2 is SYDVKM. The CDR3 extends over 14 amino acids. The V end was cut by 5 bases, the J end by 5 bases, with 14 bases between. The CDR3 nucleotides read TGTGCCAGCAGTAGGGGCGGGGTGAAAGATACGCAGTATTTT. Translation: CASSRGGVKDTQYF.

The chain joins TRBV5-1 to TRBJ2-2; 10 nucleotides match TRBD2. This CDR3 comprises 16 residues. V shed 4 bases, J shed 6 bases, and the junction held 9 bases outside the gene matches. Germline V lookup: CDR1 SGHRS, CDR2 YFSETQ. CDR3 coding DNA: TGCGCCAGCAGCACTTACCTAGCGGGAGTATCCGGGGAGCTGTTTTTT. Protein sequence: CASSTYLAGVSGELFF.

CDR3 coding DNA: TGTGCCATCAGCCCCCTCTCCCCCGGGGAGCTGTTTTTT. It is translated as CAISPLSPGELFF. The V call is TRBV10-3, the J call TRBJ2-2; D unclear. This CDR3 comprises 13 residues. V was cut by 6 bases and J by 6 bases, with 11 bases left in between. Germline loops: CDR1 ENHRY, CDR2 SYGVKD.

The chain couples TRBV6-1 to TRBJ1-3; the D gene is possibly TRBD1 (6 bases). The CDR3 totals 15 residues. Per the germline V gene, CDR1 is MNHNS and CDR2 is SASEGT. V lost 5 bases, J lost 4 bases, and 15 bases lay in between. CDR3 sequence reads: CASSTTGTRGNTIYF. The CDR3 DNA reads TGTGCCAGCAGTACTACCGGGACAAGAGGAAACACCATATATTTT.

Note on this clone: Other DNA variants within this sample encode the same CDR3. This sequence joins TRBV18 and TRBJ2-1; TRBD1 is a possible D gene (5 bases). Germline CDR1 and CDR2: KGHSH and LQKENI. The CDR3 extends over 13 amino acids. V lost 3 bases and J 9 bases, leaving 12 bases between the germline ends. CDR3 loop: CASSPSQGIEQFF. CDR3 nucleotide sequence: TGTGCCAGCTCACCTAGTCAGGGAATTGAGCAGTTCTTC. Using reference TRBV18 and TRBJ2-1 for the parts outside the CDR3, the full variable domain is NAGVMQNPRHLVRRRGQEARLRCSPMKGHSHVYWYRQLPEEGLKFMVYLQKENIIDESGMPKERFSAEFPKEGPSILRIQQVVRGDSAAYFCASSPSQGIEQFFGPGTRLTVL.

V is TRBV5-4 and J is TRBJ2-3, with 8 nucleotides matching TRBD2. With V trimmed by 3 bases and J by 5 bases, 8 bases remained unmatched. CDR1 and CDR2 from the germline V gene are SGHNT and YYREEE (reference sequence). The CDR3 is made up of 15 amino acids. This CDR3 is CASSWVAGGGDTQYF. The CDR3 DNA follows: TGTGCCAGCAGCTGGGTGGCGGGAGGAGGAGATACGCAGTATTTT.

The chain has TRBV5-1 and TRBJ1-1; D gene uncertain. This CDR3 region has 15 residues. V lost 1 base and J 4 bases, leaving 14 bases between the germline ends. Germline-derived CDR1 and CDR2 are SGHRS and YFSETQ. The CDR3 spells CASSLSTVSSTEAFF. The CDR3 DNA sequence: TGCGCCAGCAGCTTGTCGACCGTGAGTTCCACTGAAGCTTTCTTT.

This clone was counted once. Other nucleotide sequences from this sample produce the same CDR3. CDR3 nucleotides: TGCGCCAGCAGCTTGGGGTTCGATACGCAGTATTTT. It codes for CASSLGFDTQYF. This rearrangement joins TRBV5-1 to TRBJ2-3; D not certain. V lost 0 bases and J lost 6, with 5 bases in between. This CDR3 region has 12 residues. Germline CDR1 is SGHRS and CDR2 is YFSETQ.

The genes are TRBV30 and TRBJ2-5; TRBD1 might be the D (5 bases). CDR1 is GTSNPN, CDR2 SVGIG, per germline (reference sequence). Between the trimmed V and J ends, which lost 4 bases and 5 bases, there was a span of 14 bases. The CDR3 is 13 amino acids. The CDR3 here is CAWNLQGSETQYF. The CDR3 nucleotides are TGTGCCTGGAATCTGCAGGGTTCGGAGACCCAGTACTTC.

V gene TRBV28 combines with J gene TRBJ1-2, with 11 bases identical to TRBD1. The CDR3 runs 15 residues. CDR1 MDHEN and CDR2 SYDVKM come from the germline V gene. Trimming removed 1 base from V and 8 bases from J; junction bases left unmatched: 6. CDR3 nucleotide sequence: TGTGCCAGCAGTTTATCGGACAGGGGGCGGTGGGGCTACACCTTC. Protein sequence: CASSLSDRGRWGYTF.

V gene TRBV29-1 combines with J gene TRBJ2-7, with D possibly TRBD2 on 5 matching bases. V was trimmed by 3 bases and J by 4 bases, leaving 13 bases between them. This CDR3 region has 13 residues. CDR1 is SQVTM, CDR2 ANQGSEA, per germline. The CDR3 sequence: CSVEGNPGYEQYF. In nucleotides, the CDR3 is TGCAGCGTTGAGGGTAATCCGGGGTACGAGCAGTACTTC.

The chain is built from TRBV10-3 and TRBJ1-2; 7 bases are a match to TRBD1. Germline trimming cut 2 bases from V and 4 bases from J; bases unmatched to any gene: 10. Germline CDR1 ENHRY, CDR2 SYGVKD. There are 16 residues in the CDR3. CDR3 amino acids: CAISEMEQGFFYGYTF. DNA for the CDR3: TGTGCCATCAGTGAGATGGAACAGGGGTTTTTCTATGGCTACACCTTC.

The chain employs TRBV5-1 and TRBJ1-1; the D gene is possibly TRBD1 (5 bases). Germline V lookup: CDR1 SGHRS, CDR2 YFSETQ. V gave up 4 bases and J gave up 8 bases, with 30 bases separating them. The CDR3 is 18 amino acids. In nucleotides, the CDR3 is TGCGCCAGCAGCCCCCTTACCGCAGGGAAGAGCACCTCTCGGGAAGCTTTCTTT. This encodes CASSPLTAGKSTSREAFF.

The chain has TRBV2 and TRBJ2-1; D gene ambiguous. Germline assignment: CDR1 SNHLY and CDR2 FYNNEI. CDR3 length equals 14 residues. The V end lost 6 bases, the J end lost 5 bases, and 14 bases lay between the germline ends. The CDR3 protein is CASRTQGIDNEQFF. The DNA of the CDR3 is TGTGCCAGCAGGACCCAAGGGATTGACAATGAGCAGTTCTTC.

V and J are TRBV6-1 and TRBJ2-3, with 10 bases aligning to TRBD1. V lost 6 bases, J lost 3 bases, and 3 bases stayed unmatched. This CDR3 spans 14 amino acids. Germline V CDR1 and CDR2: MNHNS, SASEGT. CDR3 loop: CASRMGQGTDTQYF. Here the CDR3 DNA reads TGTGCCAGCAGGATGGGACAGGGGACAGATACGCAGTATTTT.

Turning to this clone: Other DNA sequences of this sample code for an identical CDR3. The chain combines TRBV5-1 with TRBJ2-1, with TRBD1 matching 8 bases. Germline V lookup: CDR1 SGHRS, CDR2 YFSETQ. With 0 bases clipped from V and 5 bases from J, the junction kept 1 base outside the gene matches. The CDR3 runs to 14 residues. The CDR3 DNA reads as TGCGCCAGCAGCTTGGGACAGGGGAACAATGAGCAGTTCTTC. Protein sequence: CASSLGQGNNEQFF. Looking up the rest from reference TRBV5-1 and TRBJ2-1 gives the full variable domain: KAGVTQTPRYLIKTRGQQVTLSCSPISGHRSVSWYQQTPGQGLQFLFEYFSETQRNKGNFPGRFSGRQFSNSRSEMNVSTLELGDSALYLCASSLGQGNNEQFFGPGTRLTVL.

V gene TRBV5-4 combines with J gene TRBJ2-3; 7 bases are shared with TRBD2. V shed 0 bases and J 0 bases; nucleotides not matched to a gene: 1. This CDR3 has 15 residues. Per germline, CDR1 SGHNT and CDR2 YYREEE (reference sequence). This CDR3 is CASSLGRESTDTQYF. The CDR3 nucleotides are TGTGCCAGCAGCTTGGGGCGGGAGAGCACAGATACGCAGTATTTT.

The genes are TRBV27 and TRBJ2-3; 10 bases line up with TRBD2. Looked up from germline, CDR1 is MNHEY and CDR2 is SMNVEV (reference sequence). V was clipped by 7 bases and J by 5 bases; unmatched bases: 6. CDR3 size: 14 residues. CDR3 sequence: CASNPSGGGDTQYF. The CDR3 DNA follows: TGTGCCAGCAACCCTAGCGGGGGCGGAGATACGCAGTATTTT.